This TCR beta chain was profiled in a study of blood T cell repertoires in COVID-19. Those enrolled in Seattle joined during active infection and were followed longitudinally afterward. The CDR3 loop spans 15 amino acids. The V segment lost 5 bases and the J segment 5 bases; nucleotides outside the gene matches: 4. Germline values: CDR1 SGHTA, CDR2 FQGNSA. This clone has just a few counts. Per the original data handling: Amplification of reference gene primers was used by the study to estimate nucleated cell counts. Generated by immunoSEQ multiplex PCR, the TCRdb table keeps only in-frame clones and is missing some. From that table come the V and J calls and clone size; the DNA was used to work out D and trimming. This sample has about 230,000 clones, with about 82% found just once.

The receptor was derived from a man in his forties or fifties with COVID-19, enrolled during active disease. The V gene is TRBV7-2, the J gene TRBJ2-2, with 11 bases matching TRBD1. What was sequenced was peripheral blood. The CDR3 nucleotides read TGTGCCAGCAGCATGGACAGGGGGCCGACCGGGGAGCTGTTTTTT. Amino acid sequence: CASSMDRGPTGELFF.